This TCR beta chain was sequenced in a study of blood T cell repertoires in COVID-19. Study-wide context: Both acute and convalescent COVID-19 samples were obtained from the United States, Italy and Spain. T cells, B-cell-depleted T cells, or PBMCs provided the cDNA or gDNA that served as material.

The length of the CDR3 is 12 residues. V lost 6 bases and J lost 8; bases outside the gene matches: 6. CDR1 and CDR2 from the germline V gene are SGHVS and FQNEAQ. This clone was counted only a few times. Original data processing: Amplification from reference gene primers served as the basis for estimated nucleated cell counts. The assay was immunoSEQ multiplex PCR, and TCRdb's table has in-frame clones only and misses some. Clone size and V and J calls were adopted from that table, with D and trimming inferred from the DNA. The sample has about 73,000 clones, roughly 84% seen once. J is TRBJ1-2 and V is TRBV7-8; TRBD1 matches at 7 bases. Material: peripheral blood. The source of this sequence is a man of 80 years or more with active or convalescent COVID-19. CDR3 DNA sequence: TGTGCCAGCAGTCGACAGGGTCCCGGCTACACCTTC. Its protein product is CASSRQGPGYTF.